The next 5 T cell receptor beta chains were all read from a single sample in a study of blood T cell repertoires in COVID-19 (dated by TCRdb to the early 2020s). Libraries were built with the immunoSEQ multiplex PCR assay. TCRdb mirrors the immuneACCESS table, restricted to in-frame sequences. Some clones are absent from its copies; in checked studies, under half trace to an unresolved V gene, and the reason for the others is unknown. Here the sample has some 170,000 clones; about nine tenths occur a single time. The ten largest clonotypes hold approximately 1.4% of the sample. What was sequenced was peripheral blood. These receptors were obtained from a woman aged 45-65 years with acute or convalescent COVID-19.

The V call is TRBV18, the J call TRBJ1-1; D unclear. CDR1 is KGHSH, CDR2 LQKENI, per germline. This CDR3 spans 15 amino acids. Trimming cost V 2 bases and J 7 bases, with 17 bases left between them. Written as DNA, the CDR3 is TGTGCCAGCTCACCAATCGAGAGACTACTGTATGAAGCTTTCTTT. It is translated as CASSPIERLLYEAFF.

The chain carries TRBV9 and TRBJ2-2; TRBD2 aligns across 11 bases. Germline CDR1 reads SGDLS; CDR2 reads YYNGEE. The CDR3 sequence is 16 residues long. J was trimmed by 3 bases and V by 3 bases; bases with no gene match: 4. The CDR3 bases are TGTGCCAGCAGCGCCACTAGCGGGAGCTACACCGGGGAGCTGTTTTTT. Residues: CASSATSGSYTGELFF. Full variable domain (remainder filled in from reference TRBV9 and TRBJ2-2): DSGVTQTPKHLITATGQRVTLRCSPRSGDLSVYWYQQSLDQGLQFLIQYYNGEERAKGNILERFSAQQFPDLHSELNLSSLELGDSALYFCASSATSGSYTGELFFGEGSRLTVL.

The chain has TRBV19 and TRBJ1-5; tentatively, D is TRBD1 (5 bases). V was shortened by 2 bases and J by 2 bases, with 13 bases between the two germline ends. Per germline, CDR1 LNHDA and CDR2 SQIVND (reference sequence). This CDR3 comprises 16 residues. CDR3 sequence: CASSIPRGVGNQPQHF. Written as DNA, the CDR3 is TGTGCCAGTAGTATACCTAGGGGCGTGGGCAATCAGCCCCAGCATTTT.

The V and J genes are TRBV5-1 and TRBJ2-1; D might be TRBD2 (6 bases). CDR3 length: 15 residues. CDR1 and CDR2 (germline): SGHRS, YFSETQ. V lost 7 bases, J lost 0 bases, and 14 bases lay in between. The CDR3 protein is CASSWGLLSYNEQFF. CDR3 nucleotides: TGCGCCAGCTCCTGGGGACTCCTCTCCTACAATGAGCAGTTCTTC. Variable domain in full (rest from reference TRBV5-1 and TRBJ2-1): KAGVTQTPRYLIKTRGQQVTLSCSPISGHRSVSWYQQTPGQGLQFLFEYFSETQRNKGNFPGRFSGRQFSNSRSEMNVSTLELGDSALYLCASSWGLLSYNEQFFGPGTRLTVL.

The rearrangement links TRBV27 to TRBJ1-1; no definite D call. The germline V gene encodes CDR1 MNHEY and CDR2 SMNVEV (reference sequence). Trimming left V 4 bases short and J 4 bases short, with 10 bases between. CDR3 length: 13 residues. CDR3 residues: CASSSGWSTEAFF. Written as DNA, the CDR3 is TGTGCCAGCAGTTCCGGGTGGAGCACTGAAGCTTTCTTT.